The subject of this entry is one TCR beta chain. Antigen unknown. These data come from a study of T cells in Graves' hyperthyroidism and ophthalmopathy. Findings of the study overall: Progression to ophthalmopathy was predicted a median of 6.5 months early.

CDR1 SGDLS and CDR2 YYNGEE come from the germline V gene. This CDR3 region has 16 residues. Trimming took 3 bases from V and 4 from J; bases not matched to a gene: 6. RNA transcripts yielded amplified TCR beta CDR3 regions. HTBI primers were employed in a first-round RT-PCR of the TCR CDR3. Using its own MiXCR run on the multiplex PCR reads, TCRdb lists one record per CDR3 protein. The sample has over 450,000 distinct CDR3 sequences, 17% seen once. The clonotype comes from a woman aged 18-29 years with Graves' ophthalmopathy. The rearrangement uses TRBV9 and TRBJ2-2, with 10 bases lining up with TRBD1. What was sequenced was blood. The CDR3, as DNA: TGTGCCAGCAGCGGTTGGGGACAGGGGACCACCGGGGAGCTGTTTTTT. Translated: CASSGWGQGTTGELFF.